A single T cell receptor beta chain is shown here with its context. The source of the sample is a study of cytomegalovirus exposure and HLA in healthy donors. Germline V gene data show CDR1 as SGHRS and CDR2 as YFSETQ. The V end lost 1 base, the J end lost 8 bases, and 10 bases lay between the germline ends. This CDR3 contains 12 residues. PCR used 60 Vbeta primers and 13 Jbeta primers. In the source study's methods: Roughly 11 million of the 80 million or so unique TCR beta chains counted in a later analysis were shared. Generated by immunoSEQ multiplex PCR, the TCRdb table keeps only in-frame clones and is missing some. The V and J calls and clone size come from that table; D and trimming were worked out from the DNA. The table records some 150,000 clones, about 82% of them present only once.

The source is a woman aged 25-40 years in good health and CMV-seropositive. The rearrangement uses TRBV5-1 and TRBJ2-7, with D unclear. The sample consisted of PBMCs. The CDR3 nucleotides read TGCGCCAGCAGCTTGTCTCGAGAACAGCAGTACTTC. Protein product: CASSLSREQQYF. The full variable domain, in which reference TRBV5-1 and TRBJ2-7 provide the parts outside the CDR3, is KAGVTQTPRYLIKTRGQQVTLSCSPISGHRSVSWYQQTPGQGLQFLFEYFSETQRNKGNFPGRFSGRQFSNSRSEMNVSTLELGDSALYLCASSLSREQQYFGPGTRLTVT.